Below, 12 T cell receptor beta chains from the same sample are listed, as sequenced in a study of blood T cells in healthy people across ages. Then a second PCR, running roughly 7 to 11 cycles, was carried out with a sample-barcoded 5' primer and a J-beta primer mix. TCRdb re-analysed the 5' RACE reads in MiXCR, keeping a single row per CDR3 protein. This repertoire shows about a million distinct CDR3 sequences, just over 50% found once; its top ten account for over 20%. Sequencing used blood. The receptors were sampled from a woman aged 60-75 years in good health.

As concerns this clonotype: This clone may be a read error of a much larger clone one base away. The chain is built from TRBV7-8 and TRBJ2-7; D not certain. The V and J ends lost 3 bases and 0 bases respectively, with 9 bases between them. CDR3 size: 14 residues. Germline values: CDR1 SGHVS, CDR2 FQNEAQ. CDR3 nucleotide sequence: TGTGCCAGCAGCTTGTACCAGAGCTCCTACGAGCAGTACTTC. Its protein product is CASSLYQSSYEQYF.

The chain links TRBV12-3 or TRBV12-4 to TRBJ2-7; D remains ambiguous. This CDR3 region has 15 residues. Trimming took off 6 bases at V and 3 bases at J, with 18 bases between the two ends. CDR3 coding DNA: TGTGCCAGCAGGAAGACGTCGTCACGCGTCTACGAGCAGTACTTC. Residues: CASRKTSSRVYEQYF.

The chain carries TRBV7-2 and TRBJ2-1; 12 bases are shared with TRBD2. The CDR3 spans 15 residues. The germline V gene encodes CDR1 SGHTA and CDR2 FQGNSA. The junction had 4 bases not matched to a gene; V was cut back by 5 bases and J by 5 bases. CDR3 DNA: TGTGCCAGCAGCCTACGGACTAGCGGGAACAATGAGCAGTTCTTC. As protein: CASSLRTSGNNEQFF.

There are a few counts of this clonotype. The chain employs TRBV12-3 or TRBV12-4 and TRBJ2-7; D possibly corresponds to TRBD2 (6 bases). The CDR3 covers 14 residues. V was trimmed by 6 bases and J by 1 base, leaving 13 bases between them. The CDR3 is CASSPQTSSYEQYF. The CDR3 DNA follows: TGTGCCAGCAGCCCACAGACTAGTTCCTACGAGCAGTACTTC.

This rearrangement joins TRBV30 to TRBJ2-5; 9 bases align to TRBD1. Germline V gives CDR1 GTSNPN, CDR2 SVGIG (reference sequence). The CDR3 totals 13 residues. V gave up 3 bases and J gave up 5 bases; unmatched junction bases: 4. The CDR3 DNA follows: TGTGCCTGGAGGGACAGGGGAAGGGAGACCCAGTACTTC. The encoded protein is CAWRDRGRETQYF.

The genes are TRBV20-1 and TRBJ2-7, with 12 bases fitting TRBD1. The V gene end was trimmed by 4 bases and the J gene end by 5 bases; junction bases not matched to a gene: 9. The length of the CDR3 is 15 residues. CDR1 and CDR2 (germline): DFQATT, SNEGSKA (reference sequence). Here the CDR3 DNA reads TGCAGTGCTACACCGGGACAGGGGGCTTGGGACGAGCAGTACTTC. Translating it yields CSATPGQGAWDEQYF.

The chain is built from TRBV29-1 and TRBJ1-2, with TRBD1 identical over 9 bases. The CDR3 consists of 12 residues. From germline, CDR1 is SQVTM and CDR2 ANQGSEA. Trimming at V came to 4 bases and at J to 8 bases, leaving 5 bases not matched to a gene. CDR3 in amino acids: CSVAQGAEGYTF. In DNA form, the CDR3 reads TGCAGCGTTGCACAGGGGGCGGAGGGCTACACCTTC.

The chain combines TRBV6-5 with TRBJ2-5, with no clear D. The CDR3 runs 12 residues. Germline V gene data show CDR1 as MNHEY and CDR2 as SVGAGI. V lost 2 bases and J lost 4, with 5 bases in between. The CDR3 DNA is TGTGCCAGCAGTTACGGTCCAGAGACCCAGTACTTC. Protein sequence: CASSYGPETQYF.

CDR3 loop: CASSEGQLNNYGYTF. The CDR3 DNA is TGTGCCAGCAGCGAAGGACAGCTAAATAACTATGGCTACACCTTC. The rearrangement joins TRBV7-9 to TRBJ1-2; maybe TRBD1 (6 bases). The germline V gene has CDR1 SEHNR and CDR2 FQNEAQ (reference sequence). V was cut by 5 bases and J by 1 base, with 14 bases left in between. This CDR3 spans 15 amino acids.

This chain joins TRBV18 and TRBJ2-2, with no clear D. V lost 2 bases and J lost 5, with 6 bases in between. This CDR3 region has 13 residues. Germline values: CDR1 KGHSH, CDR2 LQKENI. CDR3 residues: CASSPTLTGELFF. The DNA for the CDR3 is TGTGCCAGCTCACCAACATTGACCGGGGAGCTGTTTTTT.

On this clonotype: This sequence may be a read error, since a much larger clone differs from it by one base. CDR3 sequence: CATSGPGKSSEQYF. DNA for the CDR3: TGTGCCACCAGTGGTCCGGGGAAGTCGAGCGAGCAGTACTTC. The V gene is TRBV10-3, the J gene TRBJ2-7, with D perhaps matching TRBD2 (5 bases). Germline CDR1 reads ENHRY; CDR2 reads SYGVKD. The CDR3 contains 14 residues.

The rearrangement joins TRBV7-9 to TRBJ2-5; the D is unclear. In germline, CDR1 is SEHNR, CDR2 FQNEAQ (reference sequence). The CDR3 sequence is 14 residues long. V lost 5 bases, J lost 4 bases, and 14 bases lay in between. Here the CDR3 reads CASSLTSGAETQYF. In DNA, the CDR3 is TGTGCCAGCAGCCTTACCTCGGGCGCAGAGACCCAGTACTTC. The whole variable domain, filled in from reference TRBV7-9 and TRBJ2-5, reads DTGVSQNPRHKITKRGQNVTFRCDPISEHNRLYWYRQTLGQGPEFLTYFQNEAQLEKSRLLSDRFSAERPKGSFSTLEIQRTEQGDSAMYLCASSLTSGAETQYFGPGTRLLVL.